This T cell receptor beta chain was identified in a study of identical twins. Study-level results: In cord blood, abundant beta clonotypes had fewer insertions; memory showed no trend.

This clonotype was found a few times. Its antigen is not known. Among all donors, each was a healthy Caucasian. One entry per CDR3 protein results from TCRdb running MiXCR on the 5' RACE reads. The sample shows 420,000 or so distinct CDR3 sequences, 15% to 20% of them seen only once. Per germline, CDR1 DFQATT and CDR2 SNEGSKA (reference sequence). J was trimmed by 7 bases and V by 0 bases; bases with no gene match: 5. The CDR3 sequence is 14 residues long. The origin of this receptor is a man between 50 and 59 years old in good health. Source material: naive T cells sorted from blood. The chain couples TRBV20-1 to TRBJ2-1, with 8 nucleotides matching TRBD2. The CDR3 DNA is TGCAGTGCTAGAGATGAACAGCGGGGGAATGAGCAGTTCTTC. Its translation: CSARDEQRGNEQFF.